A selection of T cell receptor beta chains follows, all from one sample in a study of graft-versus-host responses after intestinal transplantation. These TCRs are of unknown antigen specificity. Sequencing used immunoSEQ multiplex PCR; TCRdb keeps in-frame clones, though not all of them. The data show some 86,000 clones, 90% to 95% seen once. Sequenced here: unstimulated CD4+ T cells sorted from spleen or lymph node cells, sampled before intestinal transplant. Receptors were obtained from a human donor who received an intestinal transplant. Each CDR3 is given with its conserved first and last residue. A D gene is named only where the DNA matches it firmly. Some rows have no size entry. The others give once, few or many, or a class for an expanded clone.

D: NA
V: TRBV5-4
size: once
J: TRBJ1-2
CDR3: CASSLDRNYGYTF
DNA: TGTGCCAGCAGCTTAGACAGAAACTATGGCTACACCTTC

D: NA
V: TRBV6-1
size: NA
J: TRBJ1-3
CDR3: CASQGSRLGGNTIYF
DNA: TGTGCCAGCCAGGGGTCTCGGCTTGGGGGAAACACCATATATTTT

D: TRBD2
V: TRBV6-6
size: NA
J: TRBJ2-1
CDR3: CASSYQRLAGDNEQFF
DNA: TGTGCCAGCAGTTACCAACGACTAGCGGGGGATAATGAGCAGTTCTTC

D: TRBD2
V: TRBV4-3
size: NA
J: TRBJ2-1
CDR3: CASSQAGASGGTFYNEQFF
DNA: TGCGCCAGCAGCCAAGCCGGGGCTAGCGGGGGGACCTTCTACAATGAGCAGTTCTTC

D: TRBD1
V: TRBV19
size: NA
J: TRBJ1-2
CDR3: CASSHGQGLGYGYTF
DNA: TGTGCCAGTAGCCACGGACAGGGGCTTGGGTATGGCTACACCTTC

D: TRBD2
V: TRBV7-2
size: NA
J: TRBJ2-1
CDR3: CASSLALAGVNEQFF
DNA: TGTGCCAGCAGCTTAGCACTAGCGGGTGTAAATGAGCAGTTCTTC

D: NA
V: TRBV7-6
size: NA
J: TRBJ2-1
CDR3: CASSLGEAYNEQFF
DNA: TGTGCCAGCAGCTTGGGTGAGGCCTACAATGAGCAGTTCTTC

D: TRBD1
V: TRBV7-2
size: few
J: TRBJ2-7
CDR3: CASSSDRGRGQYF
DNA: TGTGCCAGCAGTTCGGACAGGGGACGGGGGCAGTACTTC

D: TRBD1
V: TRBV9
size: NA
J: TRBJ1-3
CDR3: CASSPTGSGNTIYF
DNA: TGTGCCAGCAGCCCGACAGGGTCGGGAAACACCATATATTTT

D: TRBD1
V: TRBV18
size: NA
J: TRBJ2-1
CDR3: CASSGTGGNEQFF
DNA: TGTGCCAGCTCTGGGACAGGGGGCAATGAGCAGTTCTTC

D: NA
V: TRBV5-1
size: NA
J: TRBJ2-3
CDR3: CASSLDRAGTDTQYF
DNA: TGCGCCAGCAGCTTGGACAGGGCCGGCACAGATACGCAGTATTTT

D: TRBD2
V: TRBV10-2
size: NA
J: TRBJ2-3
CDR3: CASTAGVGATDTQYF
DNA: TGCGCCAGCACTGCGGGAGTTGGGGCCACAGATACGCAGTATTTT

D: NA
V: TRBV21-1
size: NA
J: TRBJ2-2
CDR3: CASSKVGRDTGELFF
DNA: TGTGCCAGCAGCAAAGTGGGCAGAGACACCGGGGAGCTGTTTTTT

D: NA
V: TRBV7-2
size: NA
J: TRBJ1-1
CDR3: CASSFFGTEAFF
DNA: TGTGCCAGCAGCTTTTTCGGTACTGAAGCTTTCTTT

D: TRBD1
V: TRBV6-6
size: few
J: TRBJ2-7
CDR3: CASSYGQVSSYEQYF
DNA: TGTGCCAGCAGTTATGGACAGGTCAGCTCCTACGAGCAGTACTTC

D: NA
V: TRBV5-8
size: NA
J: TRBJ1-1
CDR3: CASSLRGGSAEAFF
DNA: TGTGCCAGCAGCTTGAGGGGGGGTAGCGCTGAAGCTTTCTTT

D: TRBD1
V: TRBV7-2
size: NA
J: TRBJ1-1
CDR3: CASSSYRGSEAFF
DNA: TGTGCCAGCAGCTCATACAGGGGATCTGAAGCTTTCTTT

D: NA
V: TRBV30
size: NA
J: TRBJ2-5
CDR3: CAWSVRGWETQYF
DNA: TGTGCCTGGAGTGTAAGGGGTTGGGAGACCCAGTACTTC

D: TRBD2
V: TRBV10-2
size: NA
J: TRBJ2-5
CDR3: CASSESTPGLAFQETQYF
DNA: TGCGCCAGCAGTGAGTCGACTCCGGGACTAGCGTTCCAAGAGACCCAGTACTTC

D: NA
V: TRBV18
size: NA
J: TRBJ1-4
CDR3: CASSYERLNEKLFF
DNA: TGTGCCAGCTCATACGAACGGTTGAATGAAAAACTGTTTTTT

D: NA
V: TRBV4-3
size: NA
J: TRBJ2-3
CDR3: CASSQEESTDTQYF
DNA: TGCGCCAGCAGCCAAGAGGAGTCCACAGATACGCAGTATTTT

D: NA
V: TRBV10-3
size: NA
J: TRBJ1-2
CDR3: CAICCKGSGYGYTF
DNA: TGTGCCATCTGTTGTAAGGGGTCGGGCTATGGCTACACCTTC

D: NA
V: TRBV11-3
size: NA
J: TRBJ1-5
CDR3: CASSLSSNQPQHF
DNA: TGTGCCAGCAGCCTCAGTAGCAATCAGCCCCAGCATTTT

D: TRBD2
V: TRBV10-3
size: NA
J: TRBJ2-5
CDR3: CAISEAGGGETQYF
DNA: TGTGCCATCAGTGAAGCGGGGGGGGGAGAGACCCAGTACTTC

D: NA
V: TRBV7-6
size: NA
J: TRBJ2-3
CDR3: CASSSTSNPTGGSPDTQYF
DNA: TGTGCCAGCAGCTCGACCTCAAACCCGACCGGGGGATCGCCAGATACGCAGTATTTT

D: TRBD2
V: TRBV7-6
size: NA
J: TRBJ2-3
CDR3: CASSPGLAGPRSTQYF
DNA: TGTGCCAGCAGCCCGGGACTAGCGGGGCCTCGAAGTACGCAGTATTTT

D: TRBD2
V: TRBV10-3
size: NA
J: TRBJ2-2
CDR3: CAISYGGAAGELFF
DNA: TGTGCCATCAGTTACGGGGGGGCTGCCGGGGAGCTGTTTTTT

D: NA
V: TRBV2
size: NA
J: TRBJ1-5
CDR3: CASRVAGGMDQPQHF
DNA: TGTGCCAGCAGAGTGGCCGGGGGAATGGATCAGCCCCAGCATTTT

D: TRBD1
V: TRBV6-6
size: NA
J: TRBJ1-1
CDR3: CASSYRGQMNTEAFF
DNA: TGTGCCAGCAGTTACCGGGGACAGATGAACACTGAAGCTTTCTTT

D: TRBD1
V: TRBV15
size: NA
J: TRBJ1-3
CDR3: CATSRGDSSGNTIYF
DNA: TGTGCCACCAGCAGAGGGGACAGCTCTGGAAACACCATATATTTT

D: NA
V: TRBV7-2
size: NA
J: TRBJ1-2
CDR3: CASSSGGFYGYTF
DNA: TGTGCCAGCAGCTCGGGAGGCTTCTATGGCTACACCTTC